Listed here are 32 T cell receptor beta chains from one sample, sequenced in a study of T cell responses to AZD1222 COVID-19 vaccine. The repertoire was sequenced with immunoSEQ multiplex PCR; TCRdb's copy has only in-frame clones and lacks some. The sample lists some 110,000 clones, roughly 90% occurring once. The source was peripheral blood, collected on day 0 of AZD1222 vaccination. The origin of the receptors is an adult in good health.

The chain uses TRBV11-2 and TRBJ1-1; D ambiguous. This CDR3 has 11 residues. The ends were cut back, 6 bases at V and 2 bases at J, with 4 bases in the middle. CDR1 is SGHAT and CDR2 is FQNNGV in the germline V gene. The CDR3 region is CASSQNTEAFF. CDR3 DNA: TGTGCCAGCAGTCAAAACACTGAAGCTTTCTTT.

The chain carries TRBV2 and TRBJ1-4, with unresolved D. This CDR3 region has 14 residues. Germline CDR1 is SNHLY and CDR2 is FYNNEI. Trimming cost V 7 bases and J 5 bases, with 14 bases left between them. The CDR3 is CASNAYTENEKLFF. The DNA for the CDR3 is TGTGCCAGCAATGCGTATACGGAGAATGAAAAACTGTTTTTT.

The CDR3 DNA reads as TGTGCCAGCAGCTTCGGGGGAGGAACTGAAGCTTTCTTT. This codes for CASSFGGGTEAFF. The chain recombines TRBV5-4 with TRBJ1-1; D may be TRBD1 (5 bases). Germline CDR1 SGHNT, CDR2 YYREEE (reference sequence). The CDR3 length is 13 residues. Trimming took off 2 bases at V and 5 bases at J, with 10 bases between the two ends.

The rearrangement uses TRBV28 and TRBJ1-2; 11 nucleotides agree with TRBD1. The CDR3 contains 15 residues. V trimming: 6 bases; J trimming: 7 bases; junction bases outside the gene matches: 10. The germline CDR1 and CDR2 sequences are MDHEN and SYDVKM. DNA for the CDR3: TGTGCCAGCAGCAATCCGGGGACAGGGGGAGTTGGCTACACCTTC. Translating it yields CASSNPGTGGVGYTF.

The rearrangement joins TRBV7-6 to TRBJ2-3; TRBD2 matches at 8 bases. The CDR3 length is 16 residues. After removal of 3 bases from V and 2 bases from J, the junction contained 7 bases not matched to a gene. Germline-derived CDR1 and CDR2 are SGHVS and FNYEAQ. For the CDR3, the DNA is TGTGCCAGCAGCTTGTCCTTAGCGGGATCCACAGATACGCAGTATTTT. It yields the protein CASSLSLAGSTDTQYF.

The gene calls are TRBV12-3 or TRBV12-4 and TRBJ2-7; no clear D gene. V lost 2 bases, J lost 2 bases, and 7 bases lay in between. This CDR3 contains 13 residues. CDR3 DNA sequence: TGTGCCAGCAGTTTAACGGGTGCCTACGAGCAGTACTTC. This sequence encodes CASSLTGAYEQYF.

The V and J genes are TRBV29-1 and TRBJ2-7, with no clear D. The CDR3 runs to 13 residues. Germline V gives CDR1 SQVTM, CDR2 ANQGSEA. Trimming removed 0 bases at V and 4 bases at J, with 10 bases between. This CDR3 reads CSVEDLHGYEQYF. The DNA for the CDR3 is TGCAGCGTTGAAGATCTTCACGGGTACGAGCAGTACTTC.

The chain links TRBV10-3 to TRBJ2-4; D remains unclear. Between the trimmed V and J ends, which lost 3 bases and 0 bases, there was a span of 6 bases. This CDR3 has 14 residues. Germline V gene data show CDR1 as ENHRY and CDR2 as SYGVKD. CDR3 in amino acids: CAISEGVAKNIQYF. The CDR3 nucleotides are TGTGCCATCAGTGAAGGAGTAGCCAAAAACATTCAGTACTTC.

This sequence joins TRBV10-3 and TRBJ1-4; D might be TRBD1 (5 bases). This CDR3 comprises 16 residues. Germline CDR1 is ENHRY and CDR2 is SYGVKD. With 3 bases removed from V and 0 bases from J, the gap between germline ends came to 11 bases. The CDR3 here is CAISDSSGTTNEKLFF. The CDR3 DNA sequence: TGTGCCATCAGTGATTCCTCAGGGACAACTAATGAAAAACTGTTTTTT.

The chain is built from TRBV2 and TRBJ2-5; perhaps TRBD1 as D (6 bases). This CDR3 comprises 13 residues. Trimming shortened V by 4 bases and J by 2 bases, and 8 bases separated the two germline ends. Germline V lookup: CDR1 SNHLY, CDR2 FYNNEI. The CDR3 DNA sequence: TGTGCCAGCAGTGGGACAGCTCAAGAGACCCAGTACTTC. It encodes CASSGTAQETQYF.

The chain links TRBV6-1 to TRBJ2-2; D possibly uses TRBD1 or TRBD2 (5 bases each). This CDR3 has 13 residues. CDR1 and CDR2 (germline): MNHNS, SASEGT. V was clipped by 5 bases and J by 7 bases, with 11 bases between them. CDR3 DNA: TGTGCCAGCAGTACCTGGGACGGCGGGGAGCTGTTTTTT. It codes for CASSTWDGGELFF.

This chain connects TRBV18 to TRBJ2-7; 9 positions match TRBD1. V was clipped by 3 bases and J by 0 bases; unmatched bases: 3. CDR1 KGHSH and CDR2 LQKENI come from the germline V gene. CDR3 length: 15 amino acids. The CDR3 here is CASSPGQGLSYEQYF. Written as DNA, the CDR3 is TGTGCCAGCTCACCGGGACAGGGCCTCTCCTACGAGCAGTACTTC. The whole variable domain, remainder taken from reference TRBV18 and TRBJ2-7, is NAGVMQNPRHLVRRRGQEARLRCSPMKGHSHVYWYRQLPEEGLKFMVYLQKENIIDESGMPKERFSAEFPKEGPSILRIQQVVRGDSAAYFCASSPGQGLSYEQYFGPGTRLTVT.

The chain recombines TRBV12-3 or TRBV12-4 with TRBJ2-1; D not certain. The CDR3 contains 12 residues. V was pared by 2 bases and J by 13 bases, with 12 bases between. CDR3 region: CASSLLGRIQFF. Written as DNA, the CDR3 is TGTGCCAGCAGTTTACTCGGGCGAATTCAGTTCTTC.

The gene calls are TRBV7-9 and TRBJ1-3; D not resolved. V gave up 6 bases and J gave up 2 bases, with 8 bases separating them. The germline V gene has CDR1 SEHNR and CDR2 FQNEAQ (reference sequence). This CDR3 spans 13 amino acids. CDR3 DNA sequence: TGTGCCAGCAGTATGGCGGCTGGAAACACCATATATTTT. Amino acid sequence: CASSMAAGNTIYF.

The rearrangement uses TRBV11-2 and TRBJ1-1; no definite D call. CDR3 length: 15 amino acids. Germline values: CDR1 SGHAT, CDR2 FQNNGV. Trimming cost V 5 bases and J 6 bases, with 19 bases left between them. CDR3 bases: TGTGCCAGCAGCCGGGTGTCGGGGATCCTACCTGAAGCTTTCTTT. Residues: CASSRVSGILPEAFF.

CDR3 protein: CASSIAGGSNQPQHF. The CDR3 DNA is TGTGCCAGTAGTATAGCTGGAGGAAGCAATCAGCCCCAGCATTTT. V and J are TRBV19 and TRBJ1-5, with unresolved D. The length of the CDR3 is 15 residues. Per germline, CDR1 LNHDA and CDR2 SQIVND (reference sequence). V lost 1 base to trimming and J lost 1 base, with 8 bases between them.

The chain recombines TRBV7-2 with TRBJ2-7; the match to TRBD2 covers 9 bases. With 6 bases clipped from V and 2 bases from J, the junction kept 8 bases outside the gene matches. In germline, CDR1 is SGHTA, CDR2 FQGNSA. The CDR3 length is 15 residues. The CDR3: CASRITGGGAYEQYF. The CDR3 DNA sequence: TGTGCCAGCAGAATCACGGGCGGGGGGGCCTACGAGCAGTACTTC.

V gene TRBV24-1 combines with J gene TRBJ2-3, with D tentatively TRBD1 or TRBD2 (5 bases each). CDR3 length: 16 amino acids. V lost 5 bases to trimming and J lost 2 bases, with 16 bases between them. The germline CDR1 and CDR2 sequences are KGHDR and SFDVKD. The CDR3 is CATSARDPKLTDTQYF. CDR3 bases: TGTGCCACCAGTGCCCGGGACCCCAAGCTCACAGATACGCAGTATTTT.

V and J are TRBV2 and TRBJ1-5; no clear D. V was trimmed by 0 bases and J by 6 bases, leaving 6 bases between them. The germline V gene has CDR1 SNHLY and CDR2 FYNNEI. The CDR3 is made up of 13 amino acids. CDR3 protein: CASSEARVQPQHF. The CDR3 nucleotides read TGTGCCAGCAGTGAAGCGCGGGTTCAGCCCCAGCATTTT.

V gene TRBV6-6 combines with J gene TRBJ1-6; weak D call: TRBD1 (5 bases). CDR1 is MNHNY, CDR2 SVGAGI, per germline (reference sequence). The CDR3 consists of 15 residues. The ends were cut back, 2 bases at V and 5 bases at J, with 10 bases in the middle. CDR3 protein: CASSYGGSNNSPLHF. Here the CDR3 DNA reads TGTGCCAGCAGTTACGGGGGGTCAAATAATTCACCCCTCCACTTT.

This clone was seen a handful of times. In nucleotides, the CDR3 is TGTGCCACTTTGGACAGGGCCAGCAATCAGCCCCAGCATTTT. Translation: CATLDRASNQPQHF. The V call is TRBV19, the J call TRBJ1-5, with 8 bases lining up with TRBD1. CDR1 LNHDA and CDR2 SQIVND come from the germline V gene (reference sequence). CDR3 length: 14 residues. Unmatched junction bases numbered 6, after V lost 10 bases and J lost 1 base. Supplemented by reference TRBV19 and TRBJ1-5, the full variable domain reads DGGITQSPKYLFRKEGQNVTLSCEQNLNHDAMYWYRQDPGQGLRLIYYSQIVNDFQKGDIAEGYSVSREKKESFPLTVTSAQKNPTAFYLCATLDRASNQPQHFGDGTRLSIL.

The genes are TRBV28 and TRBJ1-2; D remains ambiguous. This CDR3 is 13 amino acids long. Looked up from germline, CDR1 is MDHEN and CDR2 is SYDVKM. The germline V and J ends were trimmed by 5 bases and 4 bases, with 11 bases remaining between them. The DNA for the CDR3 is TGTGCCAGCAGTCCGGCCGATATCTATGGCTACACCTTC. Its protein product is CASSPADIYGYTF.

This clone was seen more than once but under ten times. The chain couples TRBV15 to TRBJ1-1; D gene unclear. CDR3 size: 15 residues. Germline V gives CDR1 LNHNV, CDR2 YYDKDF (reference sequence). V was shortened by 0 bases and J by 0 bases, with 8 bases between the two germline ends. The CDR3 nucleotides read TGTGCCACCAGCAGAGAGGTCGTTATGAACACTGAAGCTTTCTTT. It is translated as CATSREVVMNTEAFF.

The V and J genes are TRBV21-1 and TRBJ2-7; the listed D gene, TRBD1, was not tested against the DNA. TRBV21-1 represents a pseudogene. CDR3 length: 17 amino acids. CDR3 sequence (DNA): TGTGCCAGCAGCAAAGGGGGTACCGGACAGCCTTCCTACGAGCAGTACTTC. The encoded protein is CASSKGGTGQPSYEQYF.

In this sample, this clone turned up once. J is TRBJ2-3 and V is TRBV5-4, with 8 bases matching TRBD1. Germline trimming cut 4 bases from V and 5 bases from J; bases unmatched to any gene: 6. Germline loops: CDR1 SGHNT, CDR2 YYREEE (reference sequence). The CDR3 runs 14 residues. CDR3 DNA: TGTGCCAGCAGCCAGACAGGGGCGAAAGATACGCAGTATTTT. Amino acids: CASSQTGAKDTQYF.

The V gene is TRBV24-1, the J gene TRBJ2-2; D gene unclear. Germline V gene data show CDR1 as KGHDR and CDR2 as SFDVKD. CDR3 size: 14 residues. The ends were cut back, 4 bases at V and 5 bases at J, with 10 bases in the middle. CDR3 DNA: TGTGCCACCAGTGAGGTGGGAACGACCGGGGAGCTGTTTTTT. Translating it yields CATSEVGTTGELFF.

This chain connects TRBV6-5 to TRBJ2-1, with D uncertain. This CDR3 has 12 residues. The V gene's germline CDR1 is MNHEY and CDR2 SVGAGI. The germline V and J ends were trimmed by 4 bases and 14 bases, with 15 bases remaining between them. CDR3: CASSFKQEFEFF. CDR3 nucleotide sequence: TGTGCCAGCAGTTTTAAGCAGGAATTTGAGTTCTTC.

This clone was seen only a few times. The chain has TRBV19 and TRBJ1-2; 10 bases fit TRBD1. J gave up 8 bases and V 4 bases, and 4 bases lay outside the gene matches. The CDR3 contains 13 residues. Germline CDR1 is LNHDA and CDR2 is SQIVND (reference sequence). This chain's CDR3 is CASSTRDRGGYTF. In nucleotides, the CDR3 is TGTGCCAGTAGTACCCGGGACAGGGGAGGCTACACCTTC.

The chain uses TRBV7-2 and TRBJ2-3, with 7 bases aligning to TRBD1. CDR3 length: 15 amino acids. The trim removed 5 bases at V and 2 bases at J, leaving 7 bases unmatched. Germline V gene sequence: CDR1 SGHTA, CDR2 FQGNSA. Here the CDR3 reads CASSPSGQNTDTQYF. CDR3 coding DNA: TGTGCCAGCAGCCCCTCGGGACAGAACACAGATACGCAGTATTTT.

The chain has TRBV7-2 and TRBJ2-3; D uncertain. Looked up from germline, CDR1 is SGHTA and CDR2 is FQGNSA. V lost 1 base to trimming and J lost 8 bases, with 10 bases between them. CDR3 length: 13 amino acids. CDR3: CASSLDPVGTQYF. In nucleotides, the CDR3 is TGTGCCAGCAGCTTAGACCCCGTAGGTACGCAGTATTTT. Drawing the rest from reference TRBV7-2 and TRBJ2-3, the complete variable domain is GAGVSQSPSNKVTEKGKDVELRCDPISGHTALYWYRQSLGQGLEFLIYFQGNSAPDKSGLPSDRFSAERTGGSVSTLTIQRTQQEDSAVYLCASSLDPVGTQYFGPGTRLTVL.

The rearrangement joins TRBV5-4 to TRBJ2-5; no reliable D call. From germline, CDR1 is SGHNT and CDR2 YYREEE (reference sequence). Trimming took off 0 bases at V and 2 bases at J, with 2 bases between the two ends. There are 12 residues in the CDR3. The CDR3 DNA is TGTGCCAGCAGCTTGGCTCAAGAGACCCAGTACTTC. Protein sequence: CASSLAQETQYF.

This chain connects TRBV10-2 to TRBJ2-7, with 7 bases fitting TRBD1. The J segment lost 2 bases and the V segment lost 5 bases, leaving 3 bases of the junction unmatched. CDR1 is WSHSY and CDR2 is SAAADI in the germline V gene. The CDR3 has 13 residues. DNA for the CDR3: TGCGCCAGCAGTTTGCAGGGGGCCTACGAGCAGTACTTC. Translating it yields CASSLQGAYEQYF.